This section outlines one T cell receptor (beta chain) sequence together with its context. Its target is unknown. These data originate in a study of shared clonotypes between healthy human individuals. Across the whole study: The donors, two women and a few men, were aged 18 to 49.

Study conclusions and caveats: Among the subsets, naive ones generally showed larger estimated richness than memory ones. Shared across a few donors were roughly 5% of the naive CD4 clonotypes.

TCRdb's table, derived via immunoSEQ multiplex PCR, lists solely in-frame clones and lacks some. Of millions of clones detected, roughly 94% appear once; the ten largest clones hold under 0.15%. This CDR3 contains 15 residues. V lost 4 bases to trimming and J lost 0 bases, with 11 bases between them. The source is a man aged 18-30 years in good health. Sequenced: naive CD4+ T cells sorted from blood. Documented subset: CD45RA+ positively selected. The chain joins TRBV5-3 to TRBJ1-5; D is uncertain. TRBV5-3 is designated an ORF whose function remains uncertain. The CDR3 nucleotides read TGTGCCAGAAGCACGGACGGGAATAGCAATCAGCCCCAGCATTTT. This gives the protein CARSTDGNSNQPQHF.